This paragraph covers one T cell receptor (beta chain) sequence. This record belongs to a study of control samples from healthy donors and cancer patients. The junction had 3 bases not matched to a gene; V was cut back by 4 bases and J by 2 bases. CDR3 length equals 15 residues. Germline V gives CDR1 LGHNA, CDR2 YNFKEQ. Sequencing used immunoSEQ multiplex PCR; TCRdb keeps in-frame clones, though not all of them. The top ten clones hold over 15% of a sample with fewer than 90,000 clones, approximately 87% of them seen once. Sequenced: blood. The receptor's source is a man aged 50-59 years in good health. This chain joins TRBV4-2 and TRBJ2-1; TRBD1 agrees at 9 bases. The CDR3 DNA reads as TGTGCCAGCAGCCCCGGGACAGGGACCTACAATGAGCAGTTCTTC. Amino acids: CASSPGTGTYNEQFF.